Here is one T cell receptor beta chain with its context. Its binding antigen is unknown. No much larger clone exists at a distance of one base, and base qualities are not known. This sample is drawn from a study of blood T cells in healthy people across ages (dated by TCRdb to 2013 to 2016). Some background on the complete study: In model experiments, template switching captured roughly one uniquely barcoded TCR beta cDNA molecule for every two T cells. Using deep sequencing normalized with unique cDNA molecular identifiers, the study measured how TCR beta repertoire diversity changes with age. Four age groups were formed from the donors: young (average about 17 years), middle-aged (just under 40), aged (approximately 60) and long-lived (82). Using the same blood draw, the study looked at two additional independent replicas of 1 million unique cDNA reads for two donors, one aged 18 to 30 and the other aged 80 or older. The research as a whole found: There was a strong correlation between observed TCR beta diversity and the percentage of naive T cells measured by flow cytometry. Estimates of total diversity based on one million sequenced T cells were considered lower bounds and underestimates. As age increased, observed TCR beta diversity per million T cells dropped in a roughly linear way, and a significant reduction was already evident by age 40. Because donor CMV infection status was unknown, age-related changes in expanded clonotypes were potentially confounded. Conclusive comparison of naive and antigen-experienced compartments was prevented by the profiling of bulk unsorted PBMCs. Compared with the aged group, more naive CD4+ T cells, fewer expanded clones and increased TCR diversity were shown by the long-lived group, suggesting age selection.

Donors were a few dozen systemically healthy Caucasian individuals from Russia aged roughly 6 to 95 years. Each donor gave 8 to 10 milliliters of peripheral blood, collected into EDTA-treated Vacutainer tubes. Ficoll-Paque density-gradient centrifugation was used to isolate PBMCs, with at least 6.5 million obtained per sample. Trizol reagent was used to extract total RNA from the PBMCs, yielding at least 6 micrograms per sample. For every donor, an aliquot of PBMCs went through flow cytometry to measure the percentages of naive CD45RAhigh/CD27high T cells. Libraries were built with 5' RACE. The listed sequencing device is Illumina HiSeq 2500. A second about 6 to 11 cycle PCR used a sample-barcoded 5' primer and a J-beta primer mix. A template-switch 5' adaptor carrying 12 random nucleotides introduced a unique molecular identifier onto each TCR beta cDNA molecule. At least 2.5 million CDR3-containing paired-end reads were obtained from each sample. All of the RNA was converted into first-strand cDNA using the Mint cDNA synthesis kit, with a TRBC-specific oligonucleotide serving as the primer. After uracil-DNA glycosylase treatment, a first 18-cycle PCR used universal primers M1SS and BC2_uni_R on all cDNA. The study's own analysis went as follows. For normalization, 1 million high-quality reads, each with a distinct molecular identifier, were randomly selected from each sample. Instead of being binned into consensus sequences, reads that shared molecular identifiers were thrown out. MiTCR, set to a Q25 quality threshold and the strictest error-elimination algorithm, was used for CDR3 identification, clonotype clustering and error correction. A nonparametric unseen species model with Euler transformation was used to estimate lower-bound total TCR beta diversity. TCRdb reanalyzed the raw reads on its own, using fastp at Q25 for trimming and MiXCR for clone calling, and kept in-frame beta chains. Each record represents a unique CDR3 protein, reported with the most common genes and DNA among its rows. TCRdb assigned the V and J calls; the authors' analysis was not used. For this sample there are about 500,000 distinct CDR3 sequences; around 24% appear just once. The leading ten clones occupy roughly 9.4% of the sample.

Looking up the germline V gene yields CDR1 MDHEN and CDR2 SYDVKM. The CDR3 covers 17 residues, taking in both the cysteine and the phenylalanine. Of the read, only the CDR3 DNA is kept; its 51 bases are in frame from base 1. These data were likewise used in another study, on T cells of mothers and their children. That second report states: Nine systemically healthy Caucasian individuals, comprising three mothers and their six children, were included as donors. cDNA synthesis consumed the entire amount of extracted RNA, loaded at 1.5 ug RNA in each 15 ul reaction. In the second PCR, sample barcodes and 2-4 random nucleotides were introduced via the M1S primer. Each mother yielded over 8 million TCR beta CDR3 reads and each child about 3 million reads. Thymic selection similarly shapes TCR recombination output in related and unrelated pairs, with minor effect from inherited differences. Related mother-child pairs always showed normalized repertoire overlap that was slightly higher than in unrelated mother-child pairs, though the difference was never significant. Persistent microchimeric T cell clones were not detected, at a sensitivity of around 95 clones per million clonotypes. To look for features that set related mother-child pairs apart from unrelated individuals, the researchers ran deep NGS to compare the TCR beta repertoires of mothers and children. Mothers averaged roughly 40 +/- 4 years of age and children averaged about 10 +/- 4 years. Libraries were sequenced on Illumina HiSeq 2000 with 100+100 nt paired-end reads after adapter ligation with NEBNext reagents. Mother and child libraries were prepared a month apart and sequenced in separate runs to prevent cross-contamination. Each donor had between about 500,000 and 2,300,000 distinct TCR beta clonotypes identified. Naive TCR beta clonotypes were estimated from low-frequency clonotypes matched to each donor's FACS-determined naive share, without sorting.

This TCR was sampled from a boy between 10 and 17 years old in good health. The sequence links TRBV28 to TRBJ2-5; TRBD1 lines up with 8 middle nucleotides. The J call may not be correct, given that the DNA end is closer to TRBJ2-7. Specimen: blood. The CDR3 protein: CASSFIIRDRLTYEQYF. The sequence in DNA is TGTGCCAGCAGCTTCATCATCCGGGACAGGCTTACCTACGAGCAGTACTTC.